This T cell receptor beta chain was captured by sequencing in a study of cytomegalovirus exposure and HLA in healthy donors. Each of the donors was a healthy bone marrow donor. The study's findings and limits: In vitro assays verified that three CMV-associated chains recognized CMV antigens specifically.

As regards this clone: Antigen specificity is unknown.

V lost 3 bases and J 5 bases, leaving 10 bases between the germline ends. CDR1 is SSHAT, CDR2 FNYEAQ, per germline (reference sequence). The length of the CDR3 is 13 residues. The PCR used 60 Vbeta and 13 Jbeta primers. Clones were read by immunoSEQ multiplex PCR, and TCRdb kept only the in-frame ones, dropping some. This listing includes 150,000 to 200,000 clones. Sequencing was performed on PBMCs. This receptor was taken from a woman aged 18-29 years in good health and CMV-seropositive. The V call is TRBV7-7, the J call TRBJ2-5, with D perhaps TRBD1 (6 bases). The CDR3 DNA follows: TGTGCCAGCAGCTTGGAAACAGGGGAGACCCAGTACTTC. It specifies CASSLETGETQYF.